The 24 T cell receptor beta chains given below trace back to one sample, sequenced in a study of blood T cell repertoires in COVID-19. The assay was immunoSEQ multiplex PCR, and TCRdb's table has in-frame clones only and misses some. The sample lists roughly 120,000 clones, around 88% occurring once. Material for sequencing was peripheral blood. The receptors stem from a woman in her forties or fifties with active or convalescent COVID-19.

The chain has TRBV4-2 and TRBJ1-4, with TRBD1 as a possible D gene (5 bases). In germline, CDR1 is LGHNA, CDR2 YNFKEQ. The V gene lost 1 base and the J gene lost 7 bases, with 13 bases spanning the gap. This CDR3 region has 15 residues. This CDR3 reads CASSQAKGQGEKLFF. For the CDR3, the DNA is TGTGCCAGCAGCCAAGCAAAGGGTCAGGGTGAAAAACTGTTTTTT.

The chain is built from TRBV5-4 and TRBJ1-1, with D possibly TRBD1 on 6 matching bases. This CDR3 region has 14 residues. V was cut by 2 bases and J by 6 bases, with 14 bases left in between. Germline V gives CDR1 SGHNT, CDR2 YYREEE (reference sequence). The CDR3 region is CASSFQGLSPEAFF. DNA for the CDR3: TGTGCCAGCAGCTTTCAGGGGCTATCCCCTGAAGCTTTCTTT.

The rearrangement joins TRBV11-2 to TRBJ2-2; TRBD2 matches at 8 bases. CDR1 and CDR2 from the germline V gene are SGHAT and FQNNGV. V gave up 3 bases and J gave up 5 bases; unmatched junction bases: 8. The CDR3 covers 16 residues. CDR3 loop: CASSFPAGVETGELFF. Here the CDR3 DNA reads TGTGCCAGCAGCTTCCCAGCGGGAGTAGAAACCGGGGAGCTGTTTTTT. The full variable domain, its missing parts supplied by reference TRBV11-2 and TRBJ2-2, is EAGVAQSPRYKIIEKRQSVAFWCNPISGHATLYWYQQILGQGPKLLIQFQNNGVVDDSQLPKDRFSAERLKGVDSTLKIQPAKLEDSAVYLCASSFPAGVETGELFFGEGSRLTVL.

The V gene is TRBV9, the J gene TRBJ2-7; 8 nucleotides align to TRBD1. V lost 4 bases and J lost 4; bases outside the gene matches: 7. The CDR3 has 14 amino acids. CDR1 SGDLS and CDR2 YYNGEE come from the germline V gene. The CDR3 region is CASSLRTGLYEQYF. CDR3 nucleotide sequence: TGTGCCAGCAGCCTCCGGACAGGGTTATACGAGCAGTACTTC.

The chain links TRBV18 to TRBJ1-2; no clear D gene. Trimming cost V 8 bases and J 4 bases, with 17 bases left between them. The CDR3 runs to 14 residues. Germline CDR1 is KGHSH and CDR2 is LQKENI. The CDR3 reads CASISGGETYGYTF. CDR3 sequence (DNA): TGTGCCAGCATCTCGGGCGGGGAAACCTATGGCTACACCTTC.

The chain recombines TRBV27 with TRBJ2-5, with D possibly being TRBD2 (6 bases). Germline CDR1 MNHEY, CDR2 SMNVEV (reference sequence). V lost 4 bases to trimming and J lost 1 base, with 13 bases between them. The CDR3 has 15 amino acids. Written as DNA, the CDR3 is TGTGCCAGCAGTTCTTATAGCGGCGGCCAAGAGACCCAGTACTTC. It translates to CASSSYSGGQETQYF.

The sample holds a few counts of this clone. The DNA for the CDR3 is TGTGCCAGCAAAGGGGGGGCGAACTATGGCTACACCTTC. Its translation is CASKGGANYGYTF. The genes are TRBV28 and TRBJ1-2; a weak D match, TRBD1 (6 bases). Germline loops: CDR1 MDHEN, CDR2 SYDVKM. The CDR3 has 13 amino acids. V lost 7 bases to trimming and J lost 2 bases, with 11 bases between them.

This chain uses TRBV19 with TRBJ1-2, with D maybe TRBD1 (5 bases). The V end lost 6 bases, the J end lost 7 bases, and 15 bases lay between the germline ends. Per germline, CDR1 LNHDA and CDR2 SQIVND (reference sequence). CDR3 length: 13 amino acids. The CDR3 nucleotides are TGTGCCAGTAGAACCGGTGGGGGGGTTGGCTACACCTTC. It codes for CASRTGGGVGYTF.

The genes are TRBV19 and TRBJ2-1, with 10 bases lining up with TRBD2. The CDR3 consists of 14 residues. V was clipped by 9 bases and J by 7 bases; unmatched bases: 9. Germline assignment: CDR1 LNHDA and CDR2 SQIVND (reference sequence). The CDR3 bases are TGTGCCAGCAAACTAGCGGGAATTTCTAATGAGCAGTTCTTC. This codes for CASKLAGISNEQFF.

J is TRBJ2-1 and V is TRBV7-8; 8 bases are shared with TRBD2. The CDR3 covers 14 residues. Germline trimming cut 3 bases from V and 14 bases from J; bases unmatched to any gene: 12. Germline loops: CDR1 SGHVS, CDR2 FQNEAQ. CDR3 bases: TGTGCCAGCAGCTTCGCCGGAGTGCGGGAGGAGAAGTTCTTC. Translating it yields CASSFAGVREEKFF.

CDR3 sequence reads: CASSFPGGSLYGYTF. The CDR3 nucleotides are TGTGCCAGCAGTTTCCCGGGGGGGTCCCTCTATGGCTACACCTTC. V usage is TRBV28 and J usage is TRBJ1-2; tentatively, D is TRBD1 (5 bases). The germline V and J ends were trimmed by 3 bases and 4 bases, with 15 bases remaining between them. This CDR3 is built from 15 residues. The germline CDR1 and CDR2 sequences are MDHEN and SYDVKM.

A single count supports this clone. The genes are TRBV4-3 and TRBJ2-1, with D possibly being TRBD2 (6 bases). The CDR3 consists of 17 residues. V was cut by 2 bases and J by 0 bases, with 14 bases left in between. Germline values: CDR1 LGHNA, CDR2 YSLEER. CDR3 protein: CASSQSIAESSYNEQFF. The CDR3 DNA is TGCGCCAGCAGCCAATCAATAGCGGAGAGCTCCTACAATGAGCAGTTCTTC.

This rearrangement joins TRBV24-1 to TRBJ2-7; 9 bases line up with TRBD1. V lost 7 bases, J lost 6 bases, and 6 bases stayed unmatched. CDR3 size: 13 residues. CDR1 KGHDR and CDR2 SFDVKD come from the germline V gene. CDR3 in amino acids: CATSGTGLGEQYF. The CDR3 DNA is TGTGCCACCAGCGGGACAGGGCTAGGCGAGCAGTACTTC.

The V gene is TRBV19, the J gene TRBJ2-1, with D unclear. This CDR3 is 15 amino acids long. With 5 bases removed from V and 0 bases from J, the gap between germline ends came to 11 bases. Germline CDR1 LNHDA, CDR2 SQIVND (reference sequence). The CDR3 loop reads CASSYRVSSYNEQFF. CDR3 DNA sequence: TGTGCCAGTAGTTATCGGGTGAGCTCCTACAATGAGCAGTTCTTC. The full variable domain, in which reference TRBV19 and TRBJ2-1 provide the parts outside the CDR3, is DGGITQSPKYLFRKEGQNVTLSCEQNLNHDAMYWYRQDPGQGLRLIYYSQIVNDFQKGDIAEGYSVSREKKESFPLTVTSAQKNPTAFYLCASSYRVSSYNEQFFGPGTRLTVL.

For the CDR3, the DNA is TGTGCCAGCAGCATACAGGGGTATGGCTACACCTTC. Translated, it gives CASSIQGYGYTF. The rearrangement joins TRBV5-4 to TRBJ1-2; 7 nucleotides agree with TRBD1. The V segment lost 4 bases and the J segment 5 bases; nucleotides outside the gene matches: 2. This CDR3 is 12 amino acids long. CDR1 is SGHNT, CDR2 YYREEE, per germline (reference sequence).

This clone came up once. The CDR3 loop is CASSLLLAGEDTQYF. CDR3 nucleotide sequence: TGTGCCAGCAGCTTATTGCTAGCGGGAGAAGATACGCAGTATTTT. V and J are TRBV7-2 and TRBJ2-3; 10 positions match TRBD2. The ends lost 2 bases at V and 5 bases at J; junction bases unmatched: 4. The CDR3 covers 15 residues. The germline V gene has CDR1 SGHTA and CDR2 FQGNSA.

The genes are TRBV6-5 and TRBJ2-2, with 7 nucleotides matching TRBD2. Germline V gives CDR1 MNHEY, CDR2 SVGAGI. V was pared by 4 bases and J by 6 bases, with 8 bases of the junction left unmatched. The CDR3 sequence is 15 residues long. CDR3 residues: CASSSWQGGSGELFF. As DNA, the CDR3 is TGTGCCAGCAGTTCGTGGCAGGGAGGGTCCGGGGAGCTGTTTTTT.

This chain joins TRBV2 and TRBJ2-7; maybe TRBD2 (5 bases). V lost 5 bases and J lost 0, with 11 bases in between. The CDR3 sequence is 14 residues long. Germline-derived CDR1 and CDR2 are SNHLY and FYNNEI. The CDR3 protein is CASSQLGYSYEQYF. The CDR3 DNA is TGTGCCAGCAGTCAACTAGGGTACTCCTACGAGCAGTACTTC.

The V gene is TRBV20-1, the J gene TRBJ2-7, with TRBD2 as a possible D gene (5 bases). Trimming pared 3 bases from V and 0 bases from J, leaving 15 bases between. The CDR3 runs to 15 residues. The germline V gene encodes CDR1 DFQATT and CDR2 SNEGSKA (reference sequence). CDR3 residues: CSASGPRLSSYEQYF. In DNA, the CDR3 is TGCAGTGCTAGTGGGCCTCGACTAAGCTCCTACGAGCAGTACTTC.

The rearrangement joins TRBV4-2 to TRBJ2-7; TRBD1 aligns across 12 bases. The CDR3 totals 17 residues. With 4 bases clipped from V and 7 bases from J, the junction kept 14 bases outside the gene matches. Germline loops: CDR1 LGHNA, CDR2 YNFKEQ. The CDR3 loop is CASSLMPGDRGRGEQYF. The DNA of the CDR3 is TGTGCCAGCAGCCTCATGCCCGGGGACAGGGGGCGAGGAGAGCAGTACTTC.

J is TRBJ2-3 and V is TRBV6-4; 9 bases are a match to TRBD1. The CDR3 is made up of 14 amino acids. CDR1 MRHNA and CDR2 SNTAGT come from the germline V gene. The trim removed 6 bases at V and 4 bases at J, leaving 5 bases unmatched. In DNA, the CDR3 is TGTGCCAGCAGGGACAGGGGTTTCCCAGATACGCAGTATTTT. Translating gives CASRDRGFPDTQYF.

The rearrangement joins TRBV5-6 to TRBJ2-1, with 9 nucleotides matching TRBD2. The V gene's germline CDR1 is SGHDT and CDR2 YYEEEE. The length of the CDR3 is 12 residues. Trimming removed 10 bases from V and 8 bases from J; junction bases left unmatched: 7. The CDR3 nucleotides read TGTGCCCGCGCGGCGGGGGGGGATGAGCAGTTCTTC. It yields the protein CARAAGGDEQFF.

V and J are TRBV25-1 and TRBJ2-3; no definite D call. The CDR3 is 14 amino acids. Per the germline V gene, CDR1 is MGHDK and CDR2 is SYGVNS. Trimming cost V 2 bases and J 2 bases, with 8 bases left between them. CDR3 protein: CASSELYPTDTQYF. CDR3 nucleotides: TGTGCCAGCAGTGAACTCTACCCCACAGATACGCAGTATTTT.

This clone was picked up one time. The chain combines TRBV27 with TRBJ1-2; D perhaps matches TRBD1 (5 bases). CDR3 size: 16 residues. Trimming left V 1 base short and J 5 bases short, with 17 bases between. Germline loops: CDR1 MNHEY, CDR2 SMNVEV (reference sequence). CDR3 bases: TGTGCCAGCAGTTTATTTGGGATGGGGCGAGGATATGGCTACACCTTC. Its protein is CASSLFGMGRGYGYTF.